The 20 T cell receptor beta chains below all came from one sample that was sequenced in a study of blood T cell repertoires in COVID-19. Measured with immunoSEQ multiplex PCR; TCRdb has only the in-frame clones, and not every one. This sample has approximately 70,000 clones, with 80% to 90% found just once. Sequencing was carried out using peripheral blood. Every receptor here comes from a man in his fifties or sixties with active COVID-19.

The CDR3 reads CALEEGSGNTIYF. The CDR3 coding sequence is TGTGCCCTGGAGGAAGGGTCTGGAAACACCATATATTTT. The gene calls are TRBV30 and TRBJ1-3; the D is unclear. Trimming took off 8 bases at V and 1 base at J, with 12 bases between the two ends. Germline assignment: CDR1 GTSNPN and CDR2 SVGIG (reference sequence). The CDR3 is made up of 13 amino acids.

The gene calls are TRBV11-2 and TRBJ2-1, with 9 positions matching TRBD2. V gave up 1 base and J gave up 4 bases; unmatched junction bases: 2. The CDR3 totals 15 residues. CDR1 SGHAT and CDR2 FQNNGV come from the germline V gene. The CDR3 protein is CASSLVAGGYNEQFF. The DNA of the CDR3 is TGTGCCAGCAGCTTAGTGGCGGGAGGGTACAATGAGCAGTTCTTC.

The rearrangement links TRBV19 to TRBJ2-6; maybe TRBD1 (5 bases). CDR1 and CDR2 from the germline V gene are LNHDA and SQIVND (reference sequence). Trimming took 3 bases from V and 2 from J, leaving 8 bases between them. The CDR3 extends over 15 amino acids. The CDR3 protein is CASSIRGTGANVLTF. In DNA, the CDR3 is TGTGCCAGTAGTATTAGGGGAACTGGGGCCAACGTCCTGACTTTC. The variable domain in full, completed from reference TRBV19 and TRBJ2-6, reads DGGITQSPKYLFRKEGQNVTLSCEQNLNHDAMYWYRQDPGQGLRLIYYSQIVNDFQKGDIAEGYSVSREKKESFPLTVTSAQKNPTAFYLCASSIRGTGANVLTFGAGSRLTVL.

This chain joins TRBV9 and TRBJ1-6; D gene ambiguous. CDR3 length equals 17 residues. Trimming took off 0 bases at V and 8 bases at J, with 18 bases between the two ends. CDR1 SGDLS and CDR2 YYNGEE come from the germline V gene. CDR3 region: CASSVGVATLADSPLHF. CDR3 DNA: TGTGCCAGCAGCGTAGGGGTAGCGACACTGGCGGATTCACCCCTCCACTTT.

In this sample, this clone turned up a few times. The chain carries TRBV9 and TRBJ2-3; 9 positions match TRBD2. This CDR3 is 17 amino acids long. CDR1 is SGDLS and CDR2 is YYNGEE in the germline V gene. The trim removed 2 bases at V and 5 bases at J, leaving 12 bases unmatched. Here the CDR3 DNA reads TGTGCCAGCAGCGTGGATTCTTTAGCGGGGGTAGGAGATACGCAGTATTTT. Its translation: CASSVDSLAGVGDTQYF.

The chain recombines TRBV6-5 with TRBJ1-2; perhaps TRBD1 as D (6 bases). This CDR3 is 12 amino acids long. V dropped 9 bases and J dropped 2 bases, with 10 bases sitting between them. Germline V CDR1 and CDR2: MNHEY, SVGAGI. In nucleotides, the CDR3 is TGTGCCAGTGCAGGGGACAACTATGGCTACACCTTC. Its translation: CASAGDNYGYTF.

The rearrangement joins TRBV24-1 to TRBJ2-1; D perhaps matches TRBD2 (5 bases). This CDR3 contains 13 residues. The germline CDR1 and CDR2 sequences are KGHDR and SFDVKD. V gave up 7 bases and J gave up 9 bases, with 15 bases separating them. This CDR3 is CATRDQAGPEQFF. The CDR3 nucleotides read TGTGCCACCAGGGACCAGGCGGGTCCTGAGCAGTTCTTC.

The chain uses TRBV9 and TRBJ1-1, with D unclear. Germline V gives CDR1 SGDLS, CDR2 YYNGEE. The CDR3 extends over 15 amino acids. V was shortened by 3 bases and J by 1 base, with 13 bases between the two germline ends. CDR3 coding DNA: TGTGCCAGCAGCGCAGACACTTTGAGGAACACTGAAGCTTTCTTT. This encodes CASSADTLRNTEAFF.

This chain links TRBV3-1 (or the pseudogene TRBV3-2) with TRBJ2-3, with 7 bases identical to TRBD2. Trimming cost V 1 base and J 0 bases; bases outside gene matches: 4. This CDR3 spans 16 amino acids. Germline assignment: CDR1 LGHDT and CDR2 YNNKEL (reference sequence). The CDR3 DNA is TGTGCCAGCAGCCAAGTCGAGGGACTAAGCACAGATACGCAGTATTTT. It yields the protein CASSQVEGLSTDTQYF.

The V and J genes are TRBV18 and TRBJ1-1; TRBD1 might be the D (5 bases). This CDR3 contains 16 residues. Germline V lookup: CDR1 KGHSH, CDR2 LQKENI. V was shortened by 3 bases and J by 1 base, with 15 bases between the two germline ends. The CDR3, as DNA: TGTGCCAGCTCACCCCAGACAGTTCAACCGAACACTGAAGCTTTCTTT. Translated: CASSPQTVQPNTEAFF.

This chain uses TRBV5-1 with TRBJ2-1; TRBD2 agrees at 7 bases. The trim removed 2 bases at V and 0 bases at J, leaving 5 bases unmatched. Germline loops: CDR1 SGHRS, CDR2 YFSETQ. This CDR3 spans 16 amino acids. CDR3 amino acids: CASSLSSGSSYNEQFF. CDR3 DNA: TGCGCCAGCAGCTTATCTAGCGGAAGCTCCTACAATGAGCAGTTCTTC.

The chain joins TRBV11-1 to TRBJ2-3, with D possibly being TRBD2 (5 bases). This CDR3 is built from 15 residues. Trimming stripped 1 base from V and 1 base from J, with 9 bases between. The germline V gene encodes CDR1 SGHAT and CDR2 FQDESV (reference sequence). This CDR3 reads CASSLGNSGTDTQYF. CDR3 bases: TGTGCCAGCAGCTTAGGTAATAGCGGCACAGATACGCAGTATTTT.

The chain employs TRBV6-6 and TRBJ1-2; 8 bases fit TRBD1. The V gene's germline CDR1 is MNHNY and CDR2 SVGAGI (reference sequence). Trimming at V came to 8 bases and at J to 7 bases, leaving 12 bases not matched to a gene. This CDR3 is 14 amino acids long. Here the CDR3 reads CASQIMGQAGGYTF. CDR3 sequence (DNA): TGTGCCAGCCAGATTATGGGACAGGCGGGTGGCTACACCTTC.

This sequence joins TRBV25-1 and TRBJ2-3; 9 bases fit TRBD1. CDR3 length: 16 amino acids. J was trimmed by 4 bases and V by 3 bases; bases with no gene match: 8. CDR1 and CDR2 (germline): MGHDK, SYGVNS. The CDR3 nucleotides read TGTGCCAGCAGTGACCCCACAGGGGGCTGGGCAGATACGCAGTATTTT. Translation gives CASSDPTGGWADTQYF.

The chain has TRBV7-9 and TRBJ2-3; D unresolved. The CDR3 has 14 residues. Germline V gives CDR1 SEHNR, CDR2 FQNEAQ (reference sequence). Deletions cut 3 bases from V and 4 bases from J, with 11 bases between. CDR3 amino acids: CASSFSIRSDTQYF. CDR3 in DNA: TGTGCCAGCAGCTTCAGTATCCGATCAGATACGCAGTATTTT.

V usage is TRBV5-1 and J usage is TRBJ2-1, with 11 bases fitting TRBD1. The V gene's germline CDR1 is SGHRS and CDR2 YFSETQ. Trimming at V came to 6 bases and at J to 4 bases, leaving 6 bases not matched to a gene. CDR3 length: 15 amino acids. The CDR3 protein is CASNSGTGGYNEQFF. The CDR3 DNA reads TGCGCCAGCAACTCCGGGACAGGGGGGTACAATGAGCAGTTCTTC.

V gene TRBV5-1 combines with J gene TRBJ2-2; D ambiguous. Trimming shortened V by 4 bases and J by 4 bases, and 8 bases separated the two germline ends. The CDR3 extends over 13 amino acids. Germline V CDR1 and CDR2: SGHRS, YFSETQ. CDR3 protein: CASSTVPTGELFF. The CDR3 DNA reads as TGCGCCAGCAGCACGGTCCCCACCGGGGAGCTGTTTTTT.

The chain recombines TRBV7-2 with TRBJ1-2; D gene uncertain. Trimming stripped 3 bases from V and 7 bases from J, with 12 bases between. This CDR3 comprises 13 residues. The germline V gene has CDR1 SGHTA and CDR2 FQGNSA. CDR3 loop: CASSFPQSGGYTF. CDR3 bases: TGTGCCAGCAGCTTCCCTCAGTCGGGTGGCTACACCTTC. Looking up the rest from reference TRBV7-2 and TRBJ1-2 gives the full variable domain: GAGVSQSPSNKVTEKGKDVELRCDPISGHTALYWYRQSLGQGLEFLIYFQGNSAPDKSGLPSDRFSAERTGGSVSTLTIQRTQQEDSAVYLCASSFPQSGGYTFGSGTRLTVV.

The genes are TRBV19 and TRBJ1-3; no clear D. The V end was cut by 6 bases, the J end by 4 bases, with 22 bases between. From germline, CDR1 is LNHDA and CDR2 SQIVND (reference sequence). The CDR3 totals 17 residues. DNA for the CDR3: TGTGCCAGTAGCGTCGCACCCTACGGGAAGCGAGGAAACACCATATATTTT. Its translation is CASSVAPYGKRGNTIYF.

This chain connects TRBV20-1 to TRBJ2-3, with 7 bases identical to TRBD2. V gave up 3 bases and J gave up 1 base; unmatched junction bases: 7. The CDR3 extends over 15 amino acids. CDR1 is DFQATT, CDR2 SNEGSKA, per germline (reference sequence). CDR3 sequence: CSASSAGERTDTQYF. The CDR3 nucleotides are TGCAGTGCTAGTTCCGCGGGGGAGCGCACAGATACGCAGTATTTT.